A single sample is the source of the 20 T cell receptor beta chains below, sequenced in a study of T cells after yellow fever vaccination. TCRdb independently ran MiXCR on the 5' RACE reads; one entry per CDR3 protein. The table includes some 670,000 distinct CDR3 sequences, over 9% detected once. Here the sequenced sample was PBMCs, taken on the day of the yellow fever booster vaccination. The receptor set was obtained from a man younger than 40 who received the YFV17D yellow fever vaccine.

V and J are TRBV9 and TRBJ2-3; TRBD2 agrees at 7 bases. Trimming removed 0 bases from V and 3 bases from J; junction bases left unmatched: 13. Germline V gene sequence: CDR1 SGDLS, CDR2 YYNGEE. CDR3 length equals 18 residues. CDR3 loop: CASSVGGSFREATDTQYF. The CDR3 DNA reads TGTGCCAGCAGCGTAGGCGGGAGCTTTCGGGAAGCAACAGATACGCAGTATTTT.

This clonotype was detected only a few times. The chain recombines TRBV29-1 with TRBJ2-5; D ambiguous. This CDR3 comprises 13 residues. V lost 3 bases to trimming and J lost 5 bases, with 13 bases between them. Germline V gives CDR1 SQVTM, CDR2 ANQGSEA. The chain's CDR3 is CSVDFGHRETQYF. The CDR3 region has the DNA TGCAGCGTTGACTTCGGGCATCGGGAGACCCAGTACTTC. Combining the CDR3 with reference TRBV29-1 and TRBJ2-5 gives the whole variable domain SAVISQKPSRDICQRGTSLTIQCQVDSQVTMMFWYRQQPGQSLTLIATANQGSEATYESGFVIDKFPISRPNLTFSTLTVSNMSPEDSSIYLCSVDFGHRETQYFGPGTRLLVL.

The chain couples TRBV7-2 to TRBJ2-5; unclear D gene. The V and J ends lost 5 bases and 1 base respectively, with 14 bases between them. The CDR3 has 15 amino acids. Germline V CDR1 and CDR2: SGHTA, FQGNSA. CDR3 in DNA: TGTGCCAGCAGCCAACAACCCGGGCGCCAAGAGACCCAGTACTTC. Translated: CASSQQPGRQETQYF.

The rearrangement uses TRBV10-2 and TRBJ2-6; D gene ambiguous. Trimming pared 4 bases from V and 1 base from J, leaving 8 bases between. CDR1 and CDR2 (germline): WSHSY, SAAADI. The CDR3 consists of 15 residues. CDR3 sequence reads: CASSGDLSGANVLTF. DNA for the CDR3: TGCGCCAGCAGTGGGGATTTATCTGGGGCCAACGTCCTGACTTTC.

The V gene is TRBV11-2, the J gene TRBJ1-1; D perhaps matches TRBD1 (5 bases). Germline V gene data show CDR1 as SGHAT and CDR2 as FQNNGV. The CDR3 has 17 residues. V gave up 2 bases and J gave up 1 base, with 17 bases separating them. The CDR3 sequence is CASSLLYDNGGNTEAFF. The CDR3 nucleotides are TGTGCCAGCAGCTTATTGTATGACAACGGGGGGAACACTGAAGCTTTCTTT.

As DNA, the CDR3 is TGTGCTAGTGGTTTCCGTAGCGGATCCCCACGCGATGAGCAGTTCTTC. It translates to CASGFRSGSPRDEQFF. The chain joins TRBV12-5 to TRBJ2-1; TRBD2 is a possible D gene (6 bases). This CDR3 has 16 amino acids. Trimming removed 3 bases from V and 8 bases from J, with 20 bases in between. Per germline, CDR1 LGHNT and CDR2 FRNRAP.

V gene TRBV12-3 or TRBV12-4 combines with J gene TRBJ2-4; the match to TRBD1 covers 8 bases. The CDR3 contains 13 residues. Germline trimming cut 5 bases from V and 9 bases from J; bases unmatched to any gene: 6. The CDR3 region has the DNA TGTGCCAGCAGTCTCGGACAGGGAGGCATTCAGTACTTC. Its protein product is CASSLGQGGIQYF.

The chain is built from TRBV20-1 and TRBJ2-5; tentatively, D is TRBD1 (6 bases). There are 15 residues in the CDR3. V was cut by 0 bases and J by 4 bases, with 15 bases left in between. Germline CDR1 is DFQATT and CDR2 is SNEGSKA (reference sequence). CDR3 coding DNA: TGCAGTGCTAGAGATCGGGCAGGGGTTCTAGAGACCCAGTACTTC. This codes for CSARDRAGVLETQYF.

This clonotype was seen more than once but under ten times. The chain is built from TRBV20-1 and TRBJ2-3, with no clear D. Germline CDR1 and CDR2: DFQATT and SNEGSKA (reference sequence). The V and J ends lost 6 bases and 6 bases respectively, with 10 bases between them. This CDR3 comprises 11 residues. In nucleotides, the CDR3 is TGCAGTGCCGCGGTACTGGATACGCAGTATTTT. It specifies CSAAVLDTQYF.

The chain uses TRBV5-1 and TRBJ1-5; D uncertain. The CDR3 spans 14 residues. In germline, CDR1 is SGHRS, CDR2 YFSETQ. V was cut by 0 bases and J by 5 bases, with 9 bases left in between. CDR3 sequence reads: CASSLGYRDQPQHF. CDR3 coding DNA: TGCGCCAGCAGCTTGGGGTACAGAGATCAGCCCCAGCATTTT.

This clonotype came up a few times. This sequence joins TRBV9 and TRBJ1-6; TRBD1 matches 9 bases. V shed 4 bases, J shed 7 bases, and the junction held 6 bases outside the gene matches. This CDR3 contains 15 residues. Germline V gene sequence: CDR1 SGDLS, CDR2 YYNGEE. DNA of the CDR3: TGTGCCAGCAGCACCGGACAGGGGAGGAATTCACCCCTCCACTTT. As protein: CASSTGQGRNSPLHF.

This clonotype has a handful of counts. This rearrangement joins TRBV11-3 to TRBJ2-1; 8 nucleotides agree with TRBD2. The CDR3 is 15 amino acids. Unmatched junction bases numbered 11, after V lost 4 bases and J lost 9 bases. Germline V CDR1 and CDR2: SGHNT, YENEEA. The CDR3 DNA follows: TGTGCCAGCAGCTCTCGGACTAGCCCCCTTAGTGAGCAGTTCTTC. Protein product: CASSSRTSPLSEQFF.

The DNA of the CDR3 is TGTGCCAGCAGCTCTGGGACGGCATCTCCTGGAAACACCATATATTTT. Translated: CASSSGTASPGNTIYF. The V and J genes are TRBV7-6 and TRBJ1-3; possible D gene TRBD1, 5 bases. Germline CDR1 SGHVS, CDR2 FNYEAQ. V lost 4 bases and J 2 bases, leaving 15 bases between the germline ends. The CDR3 length is 16 residues.

In this sample, this clonotype turned up a few times. V and J are TRBV2 and TRBJ1-5; D uncertain. V lost 5 bases and J lost 2, with 13 bases in between. Germline CDR1 SNHLY, CDR2 FYNNEI. This CDR3 spans 15 amino acids. CDR3 sequence (DNA): TGTGCCAGCAGTCTGGAACAGCAGGGCAATCAGCCCCAGCATTTT. Translated: CASSLEQQGNQPQHF.

This clonotype was seen more than once but under ten times. The chain is built from TRBV20-1 and TRBJ2-2; no definite D call. Germline V CDR1 and CDR2: DFQATT, SNEGSKA (reference sequence). V shed 4 bases and J shed 5 bases, with 14 bases lying between them. The CDR3 has 14 residues. CDR3 sequence reads: CSAKPPQETGELFF. CDR3 sequence (DNA): TGCAGTGCTAAGCCCCCCCAGGAAACCGGGGAGCTGTTTTTT.

The CDR3 loop is CSGSSTSGAEAFF. The CDR3 DNA reads TGCAGTGGGTCCTCGACAAGCGGGGCTGAAGCTTTCTTT. The V gene is TRBV20-1, the J gene TRBJ1-1; no clear D. The CDR3 extends over 13 amino acids. Per germline, CDR1 DFQATT and CDR2 SNEGSKA (reference sequence). V gave up 7 bases and J gave up 6 bases, with 18 bases separating them.

In its sample, this clonotype was seen a few times. This chain joins TRBV7-2 and TRBJ2-3; D remains unclear. Germline CDR1 SGHTA, CDR2 FQGNSA. This CDR3 region has 14 residues. V lost 5 bases, J lost 1 base, and 10 bases lay in between. This chain's CDR3 is CASSMLGGTDTQYF. In nucleotides, the CDR3 is TGTGCCAGCAGCATGCTAGGTGGCACAGATACGCAGTATTTT.

Here the CDR3 reads CASSGGPAGPGGELFF. The CDR3 DNA sequence: TGCGCCAGCAGCGGGGGGCCGGCAGGGCCCGGGGGGGAGCTGTTTTTT. This rearrangement joins TRBV5-1 to TRBJ2-2, with D possibly being TRBD1 or TRBD2 (6 bases each). The CDR3 covers 16 residues. Trimming took off 4 bases at V and 8 bases at J, with 21 bases between the two ends. The germline CDR1 and CDR2 sequences are SGHRS and YFSETQ. The variable domain in full, with the rest retrieved from reference TRBV5-1 and TRBJ2-2, is KAGVTQTPRYLIKTRGQQVTLSCSPISGHRSVSWYQQTPGQGLQFLFEYFSETQRNKGNFPGRFSGRQFSNSRSEMNVSTLELGDSALYLCASSGGPAGPGGELFFGEGSRLTVL.

This chain uses TRBV15 with TRBJ1-1; D remains ambiguous. The CDR3 covers 16 residues. Looked up from germline, CDR1 is LNHNV and CDR2 is YYDKDF (reference sequence). V lost 1 base and J lost 3, with 15 bases in between. The CDR3 region is CATSRGLAVPDTEAFF. The DNA for the CDR3 is TGTGCCACCAGCAGAGGCCTCGCAGTCCCGGACACTGAAGCTTTCTTT.

This clonotype was recorded a few times. This chain joins TRBV10-3 and TRBJ2-2, with D perhaps TRBD1 or TRBD2 (6 bases each). Germline CDR1 ENHRY, CDR2 SYGVKD. V was clipped by 4 bases and J by 5 bases, with 17 bases between them. The CDR3 runs to 16 residues. The CDR3, as DNA: TGTGCCATCAGTGGAAGACAGGAGGGGGGAACCGGGGAGCTGTTTTTT. It encodes CAISGRQEGGTGELFF.